This TCR beta chain emerged from a study of blood T cell repertoires in COVID-19. Study as a whole: Samples of COVID-19 (acute and convalescent) were obtained from the United States, Italy and Spain. In each case, the material was cDNA or gDNA derived from T cells, B-cell-depleted T cells, or PBMCs.

Libraries were prepared by immunoSEQ multiplex PCR; TCRdb keeps only in-frame clonotypes and omits some of them. Of over 80,000 clones in the sample, less than 85% were seen once. V lost 6 bases, J lost 6 bases, and 19 bases lay in between. CDR3 length: 14 residues. Per the germline V gene, CDR1 is SQVTM and CDR2 is ANQGSEA. Seattle enrolled patients during active infection and tracked them longitudinally. Sequencing input: peripheral blood. This receptor was taken from a man between 70 and 80 years old with COVID-19, enrolled during active disease. The gene calls are TRBV29-1 and TRBJ2-3, with D perhaps matching TRBD1 (6 bases). The CDR3 nucleotides are TGCAGCGTGTTTTCAGGGGCCATGGGGGATACGCAGTATTTT. Translating gives CSVFSGAMGDTQYF.